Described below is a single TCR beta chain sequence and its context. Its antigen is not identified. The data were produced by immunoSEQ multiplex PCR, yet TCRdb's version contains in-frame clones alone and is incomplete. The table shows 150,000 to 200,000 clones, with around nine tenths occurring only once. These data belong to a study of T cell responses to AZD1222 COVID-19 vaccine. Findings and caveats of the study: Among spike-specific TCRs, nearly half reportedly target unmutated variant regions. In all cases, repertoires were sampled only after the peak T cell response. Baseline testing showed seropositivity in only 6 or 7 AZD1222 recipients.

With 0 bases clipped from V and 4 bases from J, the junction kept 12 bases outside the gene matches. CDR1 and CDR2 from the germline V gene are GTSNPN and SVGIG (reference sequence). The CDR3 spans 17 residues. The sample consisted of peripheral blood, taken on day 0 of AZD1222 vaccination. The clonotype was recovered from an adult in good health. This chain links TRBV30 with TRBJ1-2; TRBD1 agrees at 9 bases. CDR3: CAWSVGTGHGLGYGYTF. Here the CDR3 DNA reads TGTGCCTGGAGTGTTGGGACAGGGCATGGGCTAGGCTATGGCTACACCTTC.